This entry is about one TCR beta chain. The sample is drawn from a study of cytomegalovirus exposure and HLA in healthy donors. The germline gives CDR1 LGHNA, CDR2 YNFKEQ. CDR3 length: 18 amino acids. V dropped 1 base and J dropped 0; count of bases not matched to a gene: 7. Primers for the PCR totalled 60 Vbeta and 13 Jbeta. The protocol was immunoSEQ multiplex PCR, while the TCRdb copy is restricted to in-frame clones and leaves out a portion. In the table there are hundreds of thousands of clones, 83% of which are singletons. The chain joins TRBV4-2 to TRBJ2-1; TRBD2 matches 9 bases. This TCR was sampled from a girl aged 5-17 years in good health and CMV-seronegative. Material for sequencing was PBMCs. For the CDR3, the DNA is TGTGCCAGCAGCCAAGCTCGTAGCGGGGGAAGCTCCTACAATGAGCAGTTCTTC. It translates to CASSQARSGGSSYNEQFF.